The clone carrying this T cell receptor (beta chain) was counted a few times. Its antigen remains unknown. Sequencing of TCR beta was performed on blood CD8+ T cells and on blood CD4+ T cells. The patients serving as multiple sclerosis controls were treatment-naive. They had stable or active relapsing-remitting disease and fulfilled revised McDonald criteria. This entry comes from a study of CD8 T cells in Susac syndrome. Random hexamers were used to reverse transcribe the RNA input (roughly 0.5 to 1 ug). Across 54 Vbeta and 13 Jbeta, immunoSEQ multiplex PCR amplified TCR beta CDR3. TCRdb re-analysed the immunoSEQ multiplex PCR reads in MiXCR, keeping a single row per CDR3 protein. The profile covers 350,000 to 550,000 distinct CDR3 sequences, with 85% to 90% appearing a single time and more than 0.09% taken by the ten largest. Overall study results and limits: It was acknowledged by the study that relatively few individuals were included in its TCR sequencing and HLA analysis.

V was pared by 4 bases and J by 1 base, with 16 bases between. CDR1 is SGHRS, CDR2 YFSETQ, per germline. The CDR3 runs to 16 residues. Input material: CD8+ T cells from PBMCs. The receptor's source is a human donor with multiple sclerosis. The rearrangement joins TRBV5-1 to TRBJ2-3, with a possible D match to TRBD2 (5 bases). The CDR3 spells CASSQEDTMGTDTQYF. The DNA for the CDR3 is TGCGCCAGCAGCCAGGAGGATACGATGGGCACAGATACGCAGTATTTT.